This T cell receptor beta chain was captured in a study of shared clonotypes between healthy human individuals (dated by TCRdb to about 2020). Concerning the study at large: A few men and two women, aged 18 to 49 years, made up the cohort. For each donor, CD4 naive and CD4 memory were each given three plates, CD8 naive was given two plates, and CD8 memory was given one plate. To estimate repertoire size and how much clonotype sharing occurs between individuals, the study deeply sequenced the blood TCR repertoires of five healthy adults. To increase sequencing depth and limit assay-specific biases, different laboratories used diverse techniques to prepare libraries and sequence TCR repertoires. Leukapheresis yielded between about 0.9 and 8.9 billion PBMCs per donor.

CDR1 and CDR2, looked up from the germline V gene (reference sequence), are GTSNPN and SVGIG. From cysteine to phenylalanine, the CDR3 is 14 amino acids long. CDR3 DNA is the only sequence kept; it has 42 bases, read in frame from the first base. Cut back by 0 bases and 7 bases, the V and J ends lie 10 bases apart. The paper as a whole reports these results and caveats: Sampling was restricted to blood, and TCR repertoires in tissues likely differ from the TCR repertoires found in blood. Based on pairwise subsampling, the degree of clonotype sharing among donors was expected to be affected by sequencing depth. The genetic and exposure-history diversity represented was limited by the small number of donors. Even with the large sequencing depth, rarefaction of the sorted-subset datasets indicated that sequencing was incomplete. Roughly 5% of naive CD4, around 3.5% of naive CD8, around 2.3% of memory CD4, and 0.4% of memory CD8 clonotypes were shared across several donors. Naive subsets generally had larger estimated clonotype richness than memory subsets did. Compared with non-shared clonotypes, the clonotypes found in all four sorted-subset donors had higher generation probabilities.

Donors were healthy HIV-negative adults with no recently reported acute infections or vaccinations. Only Caucasian adults living in Nashville, Tennessee, USA were represented among the donors. Magnetic negative selection was used to enrich CD4+ T cells, after which naive cells were positively selected on CD45RA and the negative fraction became the memory subset. After blood collection by leukapheresis, PBMCs were isolated using Ficoll-Histopaque density gradient centrifugation and then cryopreserved in the vapor phase of liquid nitrogen. Purity and quantity of every magnetically sorted T cell population were checked by analytical flow cytometry. From each sorted fraction, genomic DNA was isolated and quantified by UV absorbance on a Nanodrop 2000c. A note on this clone: Its recognized antigen is unknown. No base quality values were provided; no much bigger clone lies one nucleotide off. The same CDR3 can be traced to other DNA sequences in this sample.

Using the deep immunoSEQ assay, TCR CDR3 regions were amplified from genomic DNA by multiplex PCR. Extracted genomic DNA from each cell subset was spread evenly across all wells of several immunoSEQ 96-well plates, with each plate serving as a replicate. For sorted subsets, 200 to 250 ng of genomic DNA, equivalent to 30,000 or so T cell genomes, went into each replicate PCR. Purified libraries were quantified with a Qubit 3.0 fluorometer, sized on a Bioanalyzer 2100, and re-quantified with the KAPA Library Quantification kit. A separate single-read 150-cycle Illumina NextSeq 550 flow cell was used to sequence each immunoSEQ 96-well plate. Concerning the study's data processing: Because only junctional sequences without quality scores were contained in the immunoSEQ output, filtering matching that applied to full-length reads could not be performed. To assign V/J genes and CDR3, sequences were annotated using PyIR, a Python wrapper for IgBLAST v1.9, with IMGT germline references. Reads with weak V/J assignments (E-value above 1e-6), missing CDR3, stop codons, out-of-frame junctions, or ambiguous translated residues were removed. V3J clonotypes were defined as sequences sharing the same inferred V gene, J gene, and CDR3 amino acid sequence. Percentage overlap between repertoires was calculated by dividing the number of shared unique clonotypes by the size of the smaller repertoire. RTK rarefaction, the Chao1 estimator, and Recon v2.1 estimates of unobserved clonotypes were used to assess repertoire richness. For all TCRbeta clonotypes obtained by the gDNA method from a few donors, generation probabilities were computed with OLGA. The table comes from immuneACCESS by way of TCRdb, which keeps in-frame sequences with V and J called. Part of the clones is missing from these tables; in studies checked, under half for an unresolved V gene and the rest for unknown reasons. V, J and clone size are taken as reported in that table, and D and trimming were inferred from the DNA itself. The sample includes a few million clones, with approximately 96% observed a single time. 0.13% of the sample belongs to the ten largest clones.

In this chain, TRBV30 is recombined with TRBJ1-6; no D gene call is confident. The sample consisted of naive CD4+ T cells sorted from blood. The meaning of the sample's cell subset or site label: CD45RA+ positively selected. The clonotype comes from a man in his late teens or twenties in good health. The base sequence is TGTGCCTGGAGTGTGGGTCAGTACAATTCACCCCTCCACTTT. Its translation reads: CAWSVGQYNSPLHF. The full variable domain, completed from the reference TRBV30 and TRBJ1-6 proteins outside the CDR3, reads SQTIHQWPATLVQPVGSPLSLECTVEGTSNPNLYWYRQAAGRGLQLLFYSVGIGQISSEVPQNLSASRPQDRQFILSSKKLLLSDSGFYLCAWSVGQYNSPLHFGNGTRLTVT.